The TCR beta chain described here comes from a study of beta chain features in type 1 diabetes (dated 2018 in TCRdb). For context, the study as a whole: Mean age, gender distribution, total cell number and subset yield were not different between patients and healthy donors. Regulatory and stem cell-like memory subsets were obtained from only 8 patients and roughly eight healthy donors, while naive and central memory subsets were obtained from all 30 or so donors. A total of around 110,000,000 sorted cells were examined across all samples, and RNA yield correlated strongly with the number of cells per subset. The study compared TCRB repertoires of sorted circulating CD4+ T cell subsets between recently diagnosed type 1 diabetes patients and matched healthy donors. Paper-wide results and their limitations: Because the HLA sub-analyses included only small numbers of individuals, any influence of HLA type on TCRB rearrangement was left unresolved. Sequencing cDNA rather than genomic DNA could over-represent highly expressing activated cells, although activation and CD3 levels did not differ between groups. Shorter templates might have been favored by PCR, but patient and control samples were amplified and corrected together, so both groups would have been affected equally by any skew. In all four CD4+ subsets, TCRB CDR3 length was moderately but significantly shorter in type 1 diabetes patients. At VDJ recombination sites, patients with type 1 diabetes made fewer insertions and deleted more nucleotides, a pattern implying thymic rearrangement abnormalities. Naive, central memory and regulatory TCRB repertoires appeared more similar among patients than among healthy donors.

CDR1 and CDR2, per the germline V gene (reference sequence), are LNHDA and SQIVND. V drops 3 bases and J drops 1 base, leaving 7 bases in between. Counted from cysteine to phenylalanine, this CDR3 has 14 amino acids. The entry retains the CDR3 DNA only, 42 bases that are in frame from base 1. The entire amount of isolated RNA was reverse transcribed using the High Capacity cDNA Reverse Transcription Kit, so the sequenced TCRB transcripts were expressed ones. Deep immunoSEQ sequencing was performed on naive, central memory and regulatory T cell samples, with an average of about 3.57 million total reads per sample. Sorted cells were lysed in RLT buffer, and RNA was extracted using DNase-treated RNeasy Micro or Mini kits according to cell number. To prevent cross-contamination, each cell subset was processed individually, whereas patient and healthy donor samples were processed jointly. The immunoSEQ multiplex PCR was used to amplify TCRB sequences from cDNA, yielding 87-bp fragments that span the CDR3 region. Sequencing of the amplicons was performed on the Illumina HiSeq platform. On the study's bioinformatics: PCR bias was corrected computationally using synthetic template baselines, and reads within Hamming distance 2 were collapsed, with unmergeable singletons discarded. Reads were aligned to IMGT to assign V, D and J genes, CDR3 length, and insertions or deletions at six rearrangement sites. Within each subset, clonotype counts were normalized to sorted cell number, after which true diversity and Gini coefficients were computed with the tcR R package. The overlap coefficient, calculated on TCRB nucleotide sequences, was used to measure repertoire sharing. As a proxy for the pre-selection repertoire, out-of-frame TCRB sequences from naive cells were analyzed. TCRdb carries this immuneACCESS record with in-frame sequences only. Its versions omit some clonotypes, under half of them owing to an unresolved V gene in the studies checked, with the rest unexplained. V and J calls and clone size are copied from that table; D and trimming were computed from the DNA. Within this sample are 600,000 to 700,000 clones, with 9.5% to 15% of them counted one time only. More than 0.1% of the sample is taken by the ten largest.

Each donor gave one peripheral blood draw, approximately 110 mL on average, collected into heparinised tubes. Naive, central memory, regulatory and stem cell-like memory CD4+ T cells were sorted on a BD FACSAria II using a panel including CD45RO, CCR7, CD25, CD127, CD95 and CD27. Purity was above 98% for every sorted population. PBMCs were separated immediately by Lymphoprep density gradient centrifugation and were stained directly, without being cultured. To minimize batch effects, samples were stained and sorted in pairs, one healthy donor with one patient per experiment. As for this clone: The clone's antigen remains unknown. Qualities for individual bases were not recorded, and no much larger clone is one base off.

This TCR was recovered from a man aged 25-45 years with type 1 diabetes. The chain couples TRBV19 to TRBJ1-5; the D segment cannot be called with confidence. The sample taken for sequencing was naive CD4+ T cells from blood. The cell subset or site label on this specimen signifies: true naive CD4+ T cells. The DNA sequence is given as TGTGCCAGTAGTATCCGGCTCAGCAATCAGCCCCAGCATTTT. This is translated as CASSIRLSNQPQHF. Extended through the reference TRBV19 and TRBJ1-5 proteins, this CDR3 yields the full variable domain: DGGITQSPKYLFRKEGQNVTLSCEQNLNHDAMYWYRQDPGQGLRLIYYSQIVNDFQKGDIAEGYSVSREKKESFPLTVTSAQKNPTAFYLCASSIRLSNQPQHFGDGTRLSIL.